This T cell receptor beta chain was sequenced for a study of human T cells and chemical hapten exposure. Background on the study: 2% DPC applied to a 2 cm by 2 cm arm area sensitized donors.

Study results and caveats: Donors had alopecia, so their immune response may differ from healthy people's.

The CDR3 runs to 12 residues. V dropped 3 bases and J dropped 6 bases, with 9 bases sitting between them. Germline values: CDR1 KGHSH, CDR2 LQKENI. TCRdb redid the calling of the RACE reads with MiXCR, one entry per CDR3 protein. The sample yields more than 250,000 distinct CDR3 sequences, roughly 8.9% seen once. This clonotype was observed many times. Antigen specificity is unknown. Documented time point: pre-sensitization, week 0. The treatment denotes: therapeutic diphenylcyclopropenone sensitization with weekly scalp DPC. The chain recombines TRBV18 with TRBJ2-7; TRBD2 might be the D (5 bases). This sequence was found in a woman aged 35 to 49 with alopecia areata. Some clones in this sample may be carry-over from other donors' samples. The sequences come from whole blood, collected in connection with sensitization to the hapten diphenylcyclopropenone (DPC). The CDR3 DNA follows: TGTGCCAGCTCACCGGAGGTGGGCGAGCAGTACTTC. This sequence encodes CASSPEVGEQYF.